What follows describes a single T cell receptor (beta chain). Its cognate antigen is unknown. Anyone with autoimmune disease history or systemic immunosuppression was excluded. This entry is derived from a study of OX40 agonist ivuxolimab in advanced cancers. Study summary: An anti-OX40 (CD134) antibody with agonistic activity, ivuxolimab, was administered to patients. Three dose-escalation patients had partial responses: one with hepatocellular carcinoma and two with cutaneous melanoma.

Data came from immunoSEQ multiplex PCR; TCRdb stores just in-frame clones and leaves some out. The profile shows 77,000 or so clones, around nine tenths of them singletons. Study-level findings and limits: In the 0.1 to 3.0 mg/kg range, CD4+ and CD8+ blood T cells had expanded clonally by week 6.

Germline V gives CDR1 MNHEY, CDR2 SMNVEV (reference sequence). V was pared by 3 bases and J by 2 bases, with 8 bases between. CDR3 length equals 14 residues. J is TRBJ1-5 and V is TRBV27, with D maybe TRBD1 (5 bases). The sample consisted of CD4+ or CD8+ T cells sorted from blood, taken in a trial of the OX40 agonist ivuxolimab. This TCR was sampled from an adult with an advanced solid tumor such as melanoma, head and neck, liver or kidney cancer. In DNA form, the CDR3 reads TGTGCCAGCAGTTTCAGGGAGGGCAATCAGCCCCAGCATTTT. Translated, it gives CASSFREGNQPQHF.